This T cell receptor beta chain was documented in a study of T cells after posttransplantation cyclophosphamide. Study conclusions and caveats: Blood and skin or GI T cell repertoires showed limited TRB overlap. TRB clonality was highly associated with recipient CMV seropositivity and reactivation.

By sample share, this clone is medium-sized. Its antigen remains unidentified. This sample also contains other DNA sequences that code for the same CDR3. Cyclophosphamide on days +3 and +4 followed busulfan-fludarabine conditioning and a marrow graft. The CDR3 is 14 amino acids. Germline lookup yields CDR1 SGHKS and CDR2 YYEKEE (reference sequence). V shed 4 bases and J shed 3 bases, with 14 bases lying between them. Sequencing was performed with immunoSEQ multiplex PCR; in TCRdb, only in-frame clones are kept and a portion is missing. The sample was found to contain 5,500 to 6,500 clones, and every one recurs.

Sequencing was performed on PBMCs, taken after allogeneic stem cell transplant with posttransplant cyclophosphamide. This sequence originates from a male patient between 55 and 70 years old who received an allogeneic stem cell transplant from a related donor, was CMV-positive, and had no GVHD. The T cells may partly be graft donor cells. The chain is built from TRBV5-5 and TRBJ2-7, with a possible D match to TRBD1 (6 bases). CDR3 sequence: CASSLRGTDYEQYF. The CDR3 DNA reads as TGTGCCAGCAGCCTCAGGGGAACTGACTACGAGCAGTACTTC.